The sequence of this TCR beta chain was determined in a study of blood T cell repertoires in COVID-19. Overall study context: The samples span acute and convalescent COVID-19 from the United States, Italy and Spain. PBMCs, B-cell-depleted T cells, or T cells were the source of the cDNA or gDNA that made up the material.

Original processing notes: Amplification with reference gene primers provided the estimates of nucleated cell counts. Assay used: immunoSEQ multiplex PCR; TCRdb lists only in-frame clones, some missing. Clone size and the V and J calls come from that table; the DNA yielded D and trimming. The sample holds around 140,000 clones, around 87% seen once. This CDR3 comprises 13 residues. Per the germline V gene, CDR1 is SGHNT and CDR2 is YYREEE (reference sequence). V lost 4 bases to trimming and J lost 4 bases; unmatched junction nucleotides: 4. The chain combines TRBV5-4 with TRBJ1-2; TRBD1 matches 7 bases. The specimen was peripheral blood. The sequence was obtained from a man aged 50 to 60 with active COVID-19. Here the CDR3 reads CASSGDSLYGYTF. The CDR3 nucleotides are TGTGCCAGCAGCGGGGACAGCCTCTATGGCTACACCTTC. Full variable domain (missing parts from reference TRBV5-4 and TRBJ1-2): ETGVTQSPTHLIKTRGQQVTLRCSSQSGHNTVSWYQQALGQGPQFIFQYYREEENGRGNFPPRFSGLQFPNYSSELNVNALELDDSALYLCASSGDSLYGYTFGSGTRLTVV.